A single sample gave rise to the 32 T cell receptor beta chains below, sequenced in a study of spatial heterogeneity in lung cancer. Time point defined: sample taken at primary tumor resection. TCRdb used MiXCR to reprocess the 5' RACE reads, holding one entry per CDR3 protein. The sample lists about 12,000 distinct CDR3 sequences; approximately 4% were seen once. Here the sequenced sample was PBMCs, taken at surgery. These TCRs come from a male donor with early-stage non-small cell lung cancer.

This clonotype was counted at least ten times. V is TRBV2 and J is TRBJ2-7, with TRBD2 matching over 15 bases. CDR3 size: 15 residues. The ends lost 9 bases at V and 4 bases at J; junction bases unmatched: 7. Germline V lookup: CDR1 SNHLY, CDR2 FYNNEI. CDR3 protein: CASRTSGRARYEQYF. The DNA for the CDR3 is TGTGCCAGTAGGACTAGCGGGAGGGCCAGGTACGAGCAGTACTTC.

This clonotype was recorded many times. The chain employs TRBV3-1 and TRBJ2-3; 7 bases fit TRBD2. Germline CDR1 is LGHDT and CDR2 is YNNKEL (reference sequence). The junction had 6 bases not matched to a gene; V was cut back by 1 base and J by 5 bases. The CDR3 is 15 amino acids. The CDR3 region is CASSQVSGTLDTQYF. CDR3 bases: TGTGCCAGCAGCCAAGTAAGCGGGACTTTAGATACGCAGTATTTT.

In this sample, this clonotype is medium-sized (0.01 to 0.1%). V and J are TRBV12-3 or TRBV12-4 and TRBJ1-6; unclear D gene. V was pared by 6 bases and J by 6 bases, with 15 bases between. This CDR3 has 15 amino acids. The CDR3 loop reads CASRSNSLPNSPLHF. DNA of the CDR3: TGTGCCAGCAGGTCAAACAGCCTTCCTAATTCACCCCTCCACTTT.

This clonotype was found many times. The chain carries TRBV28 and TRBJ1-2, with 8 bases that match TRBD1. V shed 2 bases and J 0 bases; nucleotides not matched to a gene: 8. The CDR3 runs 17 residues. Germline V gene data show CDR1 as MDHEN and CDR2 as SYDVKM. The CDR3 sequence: CASSLPTTGATNYGYTF. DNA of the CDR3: TGTGCCAGCAGTTTACCCACGACAGGGGCGACTAACTATGGCTACACCTTC.

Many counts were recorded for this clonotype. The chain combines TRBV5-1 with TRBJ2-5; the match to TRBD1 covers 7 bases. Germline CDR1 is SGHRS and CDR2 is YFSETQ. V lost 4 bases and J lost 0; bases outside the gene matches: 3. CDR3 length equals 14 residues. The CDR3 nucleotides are TGCGCCAGCAGCAGAGGACAGGACCAAGAGACCCAGTACTTC. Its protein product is CASSRGQDQETQYF.

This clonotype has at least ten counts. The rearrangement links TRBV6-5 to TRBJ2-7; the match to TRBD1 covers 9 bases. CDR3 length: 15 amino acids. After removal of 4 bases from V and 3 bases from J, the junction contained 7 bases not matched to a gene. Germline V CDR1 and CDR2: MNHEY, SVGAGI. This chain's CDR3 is CASSSPGQGRYEQYF. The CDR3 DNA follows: TGTGCCAGCAGTTCCCCGGGACAGGGACGCTACGAGCAGTACTTC.

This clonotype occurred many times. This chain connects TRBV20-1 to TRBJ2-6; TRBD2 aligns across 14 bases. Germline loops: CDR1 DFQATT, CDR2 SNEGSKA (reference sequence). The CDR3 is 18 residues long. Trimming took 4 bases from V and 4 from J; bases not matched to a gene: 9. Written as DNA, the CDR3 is TGCAGTGCTATTGGGACTAGCGGGAGTTTGTCCGGGGCCAACGTCCTGACTTTC. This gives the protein CSAIGTSGSLSGANVLTF.

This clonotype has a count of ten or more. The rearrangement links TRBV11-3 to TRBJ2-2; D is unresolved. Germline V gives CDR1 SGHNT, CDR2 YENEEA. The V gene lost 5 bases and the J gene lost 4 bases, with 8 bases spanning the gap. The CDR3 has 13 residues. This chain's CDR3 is CASSPGLTGELFF. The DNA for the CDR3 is TGTGCCAGCAGCCCCGGCCTCACCGGGGAGCTGTTTTTT.

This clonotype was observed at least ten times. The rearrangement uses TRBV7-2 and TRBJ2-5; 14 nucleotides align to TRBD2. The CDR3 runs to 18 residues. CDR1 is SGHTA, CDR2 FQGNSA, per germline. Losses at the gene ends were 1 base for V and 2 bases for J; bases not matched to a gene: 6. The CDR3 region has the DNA TGTGCCAGCAGCTTAGTGGGACTAGCGGGAGTTAGGCAAGAGACCCAGTACTTC. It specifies CASSLVGLAGVRQETQYF.

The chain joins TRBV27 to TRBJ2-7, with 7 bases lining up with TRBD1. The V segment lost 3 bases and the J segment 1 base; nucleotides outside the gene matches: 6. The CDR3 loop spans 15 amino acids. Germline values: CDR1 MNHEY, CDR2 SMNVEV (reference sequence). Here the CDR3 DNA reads TGTGCCAGCAGTTTGAAACTGGACAGGTCCTACGAGCAGTACTTC. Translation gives CASSLKLDRSYEQYF.

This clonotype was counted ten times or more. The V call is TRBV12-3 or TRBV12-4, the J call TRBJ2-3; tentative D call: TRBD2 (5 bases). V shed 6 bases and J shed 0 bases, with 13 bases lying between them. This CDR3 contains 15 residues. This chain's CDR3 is CASSPQAVSTDTQYF. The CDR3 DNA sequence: TGTGCCAGCAGCCCCCAAGCGGTTAGCACAGATACGCAGTATTTT.

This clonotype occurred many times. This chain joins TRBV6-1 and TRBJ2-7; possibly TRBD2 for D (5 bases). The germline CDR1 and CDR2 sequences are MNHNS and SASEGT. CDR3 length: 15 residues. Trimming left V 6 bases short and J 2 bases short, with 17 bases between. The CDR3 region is CASSPLVHLTYEQYF. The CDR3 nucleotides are TGTGCCAGCAGCCCACTAGTACACTTAACCTACGAGCAGTACTTC.

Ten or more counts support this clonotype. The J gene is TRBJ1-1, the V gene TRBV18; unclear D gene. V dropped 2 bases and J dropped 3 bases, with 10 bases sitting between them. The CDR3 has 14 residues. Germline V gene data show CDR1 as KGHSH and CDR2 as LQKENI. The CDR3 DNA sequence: TGTGCCAGCTCACCATCGATCACGTACACTGAAGCTTTCTTT. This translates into CASSPSITYTEAFF.

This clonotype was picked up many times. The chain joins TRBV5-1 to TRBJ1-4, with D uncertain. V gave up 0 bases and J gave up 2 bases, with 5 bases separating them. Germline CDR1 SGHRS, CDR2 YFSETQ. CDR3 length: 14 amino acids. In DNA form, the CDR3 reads TGCGCCAGCAGCTTGGCAGGTACTAATGAAAAACTGTTTTTT. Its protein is CASSLAGTNEKLFF. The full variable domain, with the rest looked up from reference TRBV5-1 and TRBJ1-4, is KAGVTQTPRYLIKTRGQQVTLSCSPISGHRSVSWYQQTPGQGLQFLFEYFSETQRNKGNFPGRFSGRQFSNSRSEMNVSTLELGDSALYLCASSLAGTNEKLFFGSGTQLSVL.

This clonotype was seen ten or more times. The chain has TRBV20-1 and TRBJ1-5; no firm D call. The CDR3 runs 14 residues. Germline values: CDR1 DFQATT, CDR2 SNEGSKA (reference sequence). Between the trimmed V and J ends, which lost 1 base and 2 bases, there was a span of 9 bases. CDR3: CSARVFDGNQPQHF. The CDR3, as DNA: TGCAGTGCTAGAGTATTTGATGGCAATCAGCCCCAGCATTTT.

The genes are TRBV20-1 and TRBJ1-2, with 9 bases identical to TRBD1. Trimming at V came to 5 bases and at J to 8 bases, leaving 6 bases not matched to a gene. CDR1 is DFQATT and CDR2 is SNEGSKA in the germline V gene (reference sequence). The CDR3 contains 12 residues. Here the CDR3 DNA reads TGCAGTGCTCTACAGGGGGCGCGGGGCTACACCTTC. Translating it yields CSALQGARGYTF.

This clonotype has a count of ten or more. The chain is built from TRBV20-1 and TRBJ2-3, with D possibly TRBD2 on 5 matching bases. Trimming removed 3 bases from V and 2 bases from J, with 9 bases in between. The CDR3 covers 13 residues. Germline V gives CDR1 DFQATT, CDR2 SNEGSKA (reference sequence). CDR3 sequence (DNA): TGCAGTGCTAGGGACTCTTACACAGATACGCAGTATTTT. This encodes CSARDSYTDTQYF.

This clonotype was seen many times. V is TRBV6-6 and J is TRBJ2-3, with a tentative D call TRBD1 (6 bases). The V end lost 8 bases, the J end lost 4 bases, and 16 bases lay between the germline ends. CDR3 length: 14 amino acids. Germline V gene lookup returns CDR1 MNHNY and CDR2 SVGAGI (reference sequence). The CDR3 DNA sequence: TGTGCCAGCGCCCTCCCCAGGGGCTCAGATACGCAGTATTTT. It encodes CASALPRGSDTQYF.

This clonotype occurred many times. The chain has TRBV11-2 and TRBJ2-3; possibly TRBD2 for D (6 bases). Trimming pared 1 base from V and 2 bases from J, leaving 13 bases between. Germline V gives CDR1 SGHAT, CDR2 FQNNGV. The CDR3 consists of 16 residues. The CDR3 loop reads CASSLGNGGPTDTQYF. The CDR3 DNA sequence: TGTGCCAGCAGCTTAGGGAACGGGGGACCCACAGATACGCAGTATTTT.

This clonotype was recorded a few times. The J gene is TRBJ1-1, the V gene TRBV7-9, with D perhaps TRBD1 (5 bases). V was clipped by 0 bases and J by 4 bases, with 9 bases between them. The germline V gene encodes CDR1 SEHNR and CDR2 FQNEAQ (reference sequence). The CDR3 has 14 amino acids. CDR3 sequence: CASSLAGQGTEAFF. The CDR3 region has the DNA TGTGCCAGCAGCTTAGCGGGTCAGGGCACTGAAGCTTTCTTT.

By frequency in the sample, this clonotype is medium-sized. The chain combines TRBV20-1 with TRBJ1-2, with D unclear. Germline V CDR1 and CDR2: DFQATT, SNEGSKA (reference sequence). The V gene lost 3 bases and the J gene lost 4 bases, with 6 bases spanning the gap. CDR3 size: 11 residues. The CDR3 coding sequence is TGCAGTGCTAGGTACAGCTATGGCTACACCTTC. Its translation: CSARYSYGYTF.

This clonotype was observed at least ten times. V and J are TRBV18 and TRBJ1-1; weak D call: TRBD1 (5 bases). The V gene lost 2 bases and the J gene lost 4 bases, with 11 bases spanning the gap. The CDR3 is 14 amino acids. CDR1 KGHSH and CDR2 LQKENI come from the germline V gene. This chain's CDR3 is CASSPGRGGTEAFF. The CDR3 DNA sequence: TGTGCCAGCTCACCAGGGCGCGGGGGCACTGAAGCTTTCTTT.

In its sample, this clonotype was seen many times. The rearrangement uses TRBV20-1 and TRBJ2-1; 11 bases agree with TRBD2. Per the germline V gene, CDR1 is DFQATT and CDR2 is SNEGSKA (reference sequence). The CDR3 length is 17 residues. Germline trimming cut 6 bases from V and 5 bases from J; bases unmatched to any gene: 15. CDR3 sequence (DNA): TGCAGTGCGGCCGAAGTGGCTAGCGGGAGGTTGAACAATGAGCAGTTCTTC. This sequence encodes CSAAEVASGRLNNEQFF.

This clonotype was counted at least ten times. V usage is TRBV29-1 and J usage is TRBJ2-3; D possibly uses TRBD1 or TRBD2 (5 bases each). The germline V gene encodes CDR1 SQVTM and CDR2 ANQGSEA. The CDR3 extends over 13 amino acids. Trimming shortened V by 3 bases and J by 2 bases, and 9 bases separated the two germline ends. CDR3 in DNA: TGCAGCGTTGATGGGGACCTCACAGATACGCAGTATTTT. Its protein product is CSVDGDLTDTQYF.

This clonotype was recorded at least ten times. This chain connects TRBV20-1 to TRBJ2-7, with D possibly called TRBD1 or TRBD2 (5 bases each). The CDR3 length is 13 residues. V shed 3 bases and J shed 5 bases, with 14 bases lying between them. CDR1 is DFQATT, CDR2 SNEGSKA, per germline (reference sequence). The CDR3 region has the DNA TGCAGTGCTAGGGCCAGGGAGCTGAACGAGCAGTACTTC. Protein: CSARARELNEQYF.

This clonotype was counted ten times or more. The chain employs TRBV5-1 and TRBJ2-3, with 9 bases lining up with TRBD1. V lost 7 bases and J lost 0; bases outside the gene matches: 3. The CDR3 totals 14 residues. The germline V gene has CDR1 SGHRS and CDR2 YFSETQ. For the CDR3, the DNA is TGCGCCAGCTCCGGACAGGGGAGCACAGATACGCAGTATTTT. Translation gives CASSGQGSTDTQYF.

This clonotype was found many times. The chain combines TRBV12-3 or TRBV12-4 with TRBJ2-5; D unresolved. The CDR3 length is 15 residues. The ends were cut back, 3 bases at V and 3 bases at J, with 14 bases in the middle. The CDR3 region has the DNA TGTGCCAGCAGTTTCAATTCGGCTGCGAAAGAGACCCAGTACTTC. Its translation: CASSFNSAAKETQYF.

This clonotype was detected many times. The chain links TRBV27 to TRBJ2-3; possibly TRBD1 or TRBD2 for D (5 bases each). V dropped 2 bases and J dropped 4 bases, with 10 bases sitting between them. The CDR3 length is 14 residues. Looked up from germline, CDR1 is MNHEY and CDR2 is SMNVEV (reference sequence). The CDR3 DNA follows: TGTGCCAGCAGTTTACTTTTGGGGGCAGATACGCAGTATTTT. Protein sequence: CASSLLLGADTQYF.

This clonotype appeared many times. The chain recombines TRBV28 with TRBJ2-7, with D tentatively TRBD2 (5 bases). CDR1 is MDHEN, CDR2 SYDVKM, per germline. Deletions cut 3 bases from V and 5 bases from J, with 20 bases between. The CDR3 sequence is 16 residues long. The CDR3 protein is CASSFNWGVLRDEQYF. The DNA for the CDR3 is TGTGCCAGCAGTTTTAATTGGGGAGTCCTAAGAGACGAGCAGTACTTC.

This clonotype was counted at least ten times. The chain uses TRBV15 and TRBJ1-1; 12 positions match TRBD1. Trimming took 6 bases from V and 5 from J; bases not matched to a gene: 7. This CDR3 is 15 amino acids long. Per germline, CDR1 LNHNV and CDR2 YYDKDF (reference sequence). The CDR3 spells CATSMGTGGRTEAFF. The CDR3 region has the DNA TGTGCCACCAGTATGGGGACAGGGGGCCGTACTGAAGCTTTCTTT.

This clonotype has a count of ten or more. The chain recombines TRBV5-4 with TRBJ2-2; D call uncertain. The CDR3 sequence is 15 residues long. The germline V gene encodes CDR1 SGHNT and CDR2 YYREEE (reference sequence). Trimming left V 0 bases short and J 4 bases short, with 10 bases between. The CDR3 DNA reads TGTGCCAGCAGCTTGGAGGTCAGCCCCACCGGGGAGCTGTTTTTT. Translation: CASSLEVSPTGELFF.

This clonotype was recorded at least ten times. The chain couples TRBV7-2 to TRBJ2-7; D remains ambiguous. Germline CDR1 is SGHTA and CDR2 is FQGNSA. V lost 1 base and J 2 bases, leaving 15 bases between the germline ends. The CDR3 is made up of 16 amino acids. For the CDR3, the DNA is TGTGCCAGCAGCTTAGTTGCCAGGCTGGGGACCTACGAGCAGTACTTC. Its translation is CASSLVARLGTYEQYF. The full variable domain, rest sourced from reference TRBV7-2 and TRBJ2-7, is GAGVSQSPSNKVTEKGKDVELRCDPISGHTALYWYRQSLGQGLEFLIYFQGNSAPDKSGLPSDRFSAERTGGSVSTLTIQRTQQEDSAVYLCASSLVARLGTYEQYFGPGTRLTVT.